This section outlines one TCR beta chain sequence together with its context. Generated by immunoSEQ multiplex PCR, the TCRdb table keeps only in-frame clones and is missing some. The table has over 100,000 clones, roughly nine tenths seen once; the top ten hold around 4.3%. These data originate in a study of T cell responses to AZD1222 COVID-19 vaccine. The CDR3 has 13 residues. Germline V gene sequence: CDR1 SGHTA, CDR2 FQGNSA. Trimming removed 2 bases from V and 7 bases from J, with 11 bases in between. This TCR was sampled from an adult in good health. The sequenced sample was peripheral blood, obtained on day 0 of AZD1222 vaccination. V and J are TRBV7-2 and TRBJ1-2, with D tentatively TRBD1 (5 bases). Written as DNA, the CDR3 is TGTGCCAGCAGCTTATCGGAGGGGCTTGGCTACACCTTC. Translation gives CASSLSEGLGYTF.